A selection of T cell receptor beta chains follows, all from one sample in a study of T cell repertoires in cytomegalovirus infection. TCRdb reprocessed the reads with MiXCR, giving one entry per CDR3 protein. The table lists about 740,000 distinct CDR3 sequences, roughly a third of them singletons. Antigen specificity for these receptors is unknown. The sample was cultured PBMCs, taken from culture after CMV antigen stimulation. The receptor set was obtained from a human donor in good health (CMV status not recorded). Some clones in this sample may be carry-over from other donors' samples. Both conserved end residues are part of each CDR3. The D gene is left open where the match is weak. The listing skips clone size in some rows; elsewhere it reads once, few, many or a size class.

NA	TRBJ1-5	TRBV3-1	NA	TGTGCCAGCAGCCACGTGGTTAGCAATCAGCCCCAGCATTTT	CASSHVVSNQPQHF
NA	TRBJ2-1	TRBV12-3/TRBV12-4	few	TGTGCCAGCAGTTTGAGACTCCCGGTGGTCGGTGAGCAGTTCTTC	CASSLRLPVVGEQFF
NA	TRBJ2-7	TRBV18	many	TGTGCCAGCAGCCCAGACCCCTACGAGCAGTACTTC	CASSPDPYEQYF
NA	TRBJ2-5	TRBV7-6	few	TGTGCCAGCAGCTTAGCGTTTGTAGGCCAAGAGACCCAGTACTTC	CASSLAFVGQETQYF
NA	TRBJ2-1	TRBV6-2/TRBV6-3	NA	TGTGCCAGCAGTCCCCGGGCGATAAATGAGCAGTTCTTC	CASSPRAINEQFF
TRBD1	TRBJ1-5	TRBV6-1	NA	TGTGCCAGCTCGGGGTCGACAGGGCGCAAGCCCCAGCATTTT	CASSGSTGRKPQHF
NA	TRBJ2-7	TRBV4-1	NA	TGTGCCAGCAGCCAAGATCCGGGGGACCACGACCAGTACTTC	CASSQDPGDHDQYF
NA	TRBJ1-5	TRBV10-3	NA	TGTGCCATCAGTGATGCGGGTGGGAGGGATCAGCCCCAGCATTTT	CAISDAGGRDQPQHF
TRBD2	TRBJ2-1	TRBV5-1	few	TGCGCCAGCAAACTGGGTAATAGCGGGAGTTACAATGAGCAGTTCTTC	CASKLGNSGSYNEQFF
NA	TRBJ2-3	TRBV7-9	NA	TGTGCCAGCAGTAGAGTCGGGGCGGGCCACACAGATACGCAGTGTTTT	CASSRVGAGHTDTQCF
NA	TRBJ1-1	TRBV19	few	TGTGCCAGTAGTCTCGCTCTCACAGTGAACACTGAAGCTTTCTTT	CASSLALTVNTEAFF
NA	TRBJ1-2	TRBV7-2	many	TGTGCCAGCAGCTTAGTAAGGGGCATAGACTATGGCTACACCTTC	CASSLVRGIDYGYTF
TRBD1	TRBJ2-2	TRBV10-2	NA	TGCGCCAGACAGGGGTTCGGCACCGGGGAGCTGTTTTTT	CARQGFGTGELFF
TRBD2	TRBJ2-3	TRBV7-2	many	TGTGCCAGCAGCTCCATCATAAGACTAGCGGGGGGCCCATATCAGCCCACAGATACGCAGTATTTT	CASSSIIRLAGGPYQPTDTQYF
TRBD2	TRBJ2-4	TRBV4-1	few	TGCGCCAGCAGCCAAGAGGGGACGCGGGGGGACATTCAGTACTTC	CASSQEGTRGDIQYF
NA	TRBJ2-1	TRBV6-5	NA	TGTGCCAGCAGGAGATTCAATGAGCAGTTCTTC	CASRRFNEQFF
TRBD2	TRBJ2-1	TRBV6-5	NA	TGTGCCAGCAGGAGGACTAGCGGGAGAGAGCAGTTCTTC	CASRRTSGREQFF
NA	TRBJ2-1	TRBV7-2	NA	TGTGCCAGCAGACAGGGCTACAATGAGCAGTTCTTC	CASRQGYNEQFF
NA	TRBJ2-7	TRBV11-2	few	TGTGCCAGCAGCCCAGGGGTACCCTCCTACGAGCAGTACTTC	CASSPGVPSYEQYF
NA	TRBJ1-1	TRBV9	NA	TGTGCCAGCAGCGTAGTCGAGGGGACTGAAGCTTTCTTT	CASSVVEGTEAFF
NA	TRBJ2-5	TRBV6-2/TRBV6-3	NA	TGTGCCAGCACCATGGCGGCGGGGACCCAAGAGACCCAGTACTTC	CASTMAAGTQETQYF
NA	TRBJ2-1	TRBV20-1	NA	TGCAGTGCTTCTCCTTTTTCGGGGTCCAATGAGCAGTTCTTC	CSASPFSGSNEQFF
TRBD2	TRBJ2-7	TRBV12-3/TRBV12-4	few	TGTGCCAGCAGTTTACAGGCGGGGGGGTTGCCCTACGAGCAGTACTTC	CASSLQAGGLPYEQYF
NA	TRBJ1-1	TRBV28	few	TGTGCCAGCGGTAGTACAGGGTCGGCTAACACTGAAGCTTTCTTT	CASGSTGSANTEAFF
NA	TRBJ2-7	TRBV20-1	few	TGCAGTGCCCCCCTTTCCGGATCTCTGGACGAGCAGTACTTC	CSAPLSGSLDEQYF
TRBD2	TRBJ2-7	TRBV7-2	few	TGTGCCAGCAGCCGTAGCGGGCACTACGAGCAGTACTTC	CASSRSGHYEQYF
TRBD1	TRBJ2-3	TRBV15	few	TGTGCCACCAGCAGACGGACAGGACCAGATACGCAGTATTTT	CATSRRTGPDTQYF
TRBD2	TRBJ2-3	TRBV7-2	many	TGTGCCAGCAGACACCTAGCGGGCCTAGACGCTGATACGCAGTATTTT	CASRHLAGLDADTQYF
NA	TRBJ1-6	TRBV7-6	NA	TGTGCCAGCAGCGAGGAGGCGGGGGGTTATTCACCCCTCCACTTT	CASSEEAGGYSPLHF
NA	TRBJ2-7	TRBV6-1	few	TGTGCCAGCAGTCAAGACAGGATAGAGCAGTACTTC	CASSQDRIEQYF
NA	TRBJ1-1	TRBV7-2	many	TGTGCCAGCAGCACATGGACGGGACCGATGACTGAAGCTTTCTTT	CASSTWTGPMTEAFF
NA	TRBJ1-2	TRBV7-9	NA	TGTGCCAGCAGCTTAGTCGGGGTTCGTGGCTACACCTTC	CASSLVGVRGYTF
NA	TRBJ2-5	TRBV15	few	TGTGCCACCAGCAGTTTGGGACAAGACCAAGAGACCCAGTACTTC	CATSSLGQDQETQYF
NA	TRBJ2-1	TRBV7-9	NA	TGTGCCAGCAGTAGGGGCGGATTAGTCTCCTACAATGAGCAGTTCTTC	CASSRGGLVSYNEQFF
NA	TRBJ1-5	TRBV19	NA	TGTGCCAGTAGTAACCCCCCGTGGCCCCAGCATTTT	CASSNPPWPQHF
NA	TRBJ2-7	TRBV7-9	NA	TGTGCCAGCAGCTTAGGTGGGGCCGGGAAAACACAACCCCTTGCCTACGAGCAGTACTTC	CASSLGGAGKTQPLAYEQYF
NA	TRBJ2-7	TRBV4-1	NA	TGCGCCAGCAGCCAAGAGATCGGGGGGCGGTTTGGTTTCTACGAGCAGTACTTC	CASSQEIGGRFGFYEQYF
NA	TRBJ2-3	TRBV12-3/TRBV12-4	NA	TGTGCCAGCAGTTTGTACGGGGCAGGGAGTTTGGCAGATACGCAGTATTTT	CASSLYGAGSLADTQYF
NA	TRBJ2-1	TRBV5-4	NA	TGTGCCAGCAGCTTGGGGGCCCGAGCCGAGCAGTTCTTC	CASSLGARAEQFF